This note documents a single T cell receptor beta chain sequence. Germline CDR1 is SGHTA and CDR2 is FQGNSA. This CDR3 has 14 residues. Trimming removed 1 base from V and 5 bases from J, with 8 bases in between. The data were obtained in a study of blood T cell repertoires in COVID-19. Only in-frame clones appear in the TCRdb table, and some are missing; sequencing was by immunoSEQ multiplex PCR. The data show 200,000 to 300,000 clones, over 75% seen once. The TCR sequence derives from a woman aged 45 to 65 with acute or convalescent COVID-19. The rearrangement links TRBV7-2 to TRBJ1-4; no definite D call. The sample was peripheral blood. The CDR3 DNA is TGTGCCAGCAGCTTAGACAGCTTCAATGAAAAACTGTTTTTT. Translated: CASSLDSFNEKLFF.